The subject of this entry is one T cell receptor (beta chain). Its matching antigen is unknown. The sample is drawn from a study of T cell clones after liver transplantation. Assay: immunoSEQ multiplex PCR; the TCRdb copy retains only in-frame clones and omits some. The table records about 25,000 clones, 69% of them present only once. General study findings and limits: Conclusions were preliminary, with small, heterogeneous patient groups.

CDR3 size: 15 residues. The germline V gene encodes CDR1 SGHRS and CDR2 YFSETQ. V lost 4 bases to trimming and J lost 5 bases, with 15 bases between them. The receptor's source is a human donor who received a liver transplant. The sample here was CD4+ T cells from blood, taken before liver transplant. This chain connects TRBV5-1 to TRBJ2-2; TRBD1 might be the D (7 bases). CDR3 nucleotides: TGCGCCAGCAGCCCCATGACAGGGAGGACCGGGGAGCTGTTTTTT. This sequence encodes CASSPMTGRTGELFF.